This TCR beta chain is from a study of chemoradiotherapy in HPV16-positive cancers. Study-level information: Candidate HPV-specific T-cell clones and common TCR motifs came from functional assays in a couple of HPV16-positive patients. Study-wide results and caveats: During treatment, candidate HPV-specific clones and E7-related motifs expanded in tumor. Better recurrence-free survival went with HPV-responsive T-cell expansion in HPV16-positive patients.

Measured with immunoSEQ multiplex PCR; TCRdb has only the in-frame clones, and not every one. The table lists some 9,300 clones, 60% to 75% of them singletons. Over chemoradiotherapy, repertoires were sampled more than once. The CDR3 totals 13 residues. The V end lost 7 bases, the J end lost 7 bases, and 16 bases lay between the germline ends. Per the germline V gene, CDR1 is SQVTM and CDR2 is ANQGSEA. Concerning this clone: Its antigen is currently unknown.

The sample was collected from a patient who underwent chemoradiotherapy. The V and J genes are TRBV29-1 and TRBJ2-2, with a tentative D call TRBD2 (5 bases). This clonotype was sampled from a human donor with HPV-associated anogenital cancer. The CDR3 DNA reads TGCAGCGCCATAGGGAGTTACGGCGGGGAGCTGTTTTTT. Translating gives CSAIGSYGGELFF.